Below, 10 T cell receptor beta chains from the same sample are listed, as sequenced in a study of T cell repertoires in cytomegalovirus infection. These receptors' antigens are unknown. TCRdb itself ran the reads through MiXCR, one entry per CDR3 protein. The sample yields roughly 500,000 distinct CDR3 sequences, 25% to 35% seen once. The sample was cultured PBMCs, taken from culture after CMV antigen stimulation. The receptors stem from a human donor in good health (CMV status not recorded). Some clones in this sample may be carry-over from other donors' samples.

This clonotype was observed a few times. The CDR3 DNA is TGCGCCAGCAGCTTGGAGGGACAGGGGGCGGCGACCCAGTACTTC. This encodes CASSLEGQGAATQYF. The chain employs TRBV5-1 and TRBJ2-5; 12 bases are a match to TRBD1. Germline CDR1 is SGHRS and CDR2 is YFSETQ. V lost 0 bases, J lost 7 bases, and 4 bases stayed unmatched. This CDR3 is 15 amino acids long.

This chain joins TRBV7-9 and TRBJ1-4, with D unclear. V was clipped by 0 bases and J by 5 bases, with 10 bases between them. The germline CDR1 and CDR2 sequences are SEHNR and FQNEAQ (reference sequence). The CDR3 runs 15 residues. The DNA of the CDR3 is TGTGCCAGCAGCTTAGCGGAATTCCGGAATGAAAAACTGTTTTTT. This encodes CASSLAEFRNEKLFF.

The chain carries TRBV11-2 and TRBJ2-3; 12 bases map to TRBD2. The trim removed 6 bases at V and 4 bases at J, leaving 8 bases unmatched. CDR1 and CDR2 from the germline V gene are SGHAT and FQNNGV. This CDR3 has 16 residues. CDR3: CASSRLAGVLADTQYF. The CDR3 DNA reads TGTGCCAGCAGTCGACTAGCGGGAGTATTGGCAGATACGCAGTATTTT.

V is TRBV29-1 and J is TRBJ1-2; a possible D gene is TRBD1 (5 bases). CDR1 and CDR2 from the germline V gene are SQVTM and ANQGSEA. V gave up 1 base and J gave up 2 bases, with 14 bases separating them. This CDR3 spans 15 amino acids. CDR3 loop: CSVEAGKRLNYGYTF. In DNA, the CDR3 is TGCAGCGTTGAAGCAGGGAAGCGGTTAAACTATGGCTACACCTTC.

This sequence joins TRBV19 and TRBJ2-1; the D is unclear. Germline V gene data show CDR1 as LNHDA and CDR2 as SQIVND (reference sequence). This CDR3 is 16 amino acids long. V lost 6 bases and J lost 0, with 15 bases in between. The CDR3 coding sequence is TGTGCCAGTAGCAGATACCGGTCCAGCTCCTACAATGAGCAGTTCTTC. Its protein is CASSRYRSSSYNEQFF.

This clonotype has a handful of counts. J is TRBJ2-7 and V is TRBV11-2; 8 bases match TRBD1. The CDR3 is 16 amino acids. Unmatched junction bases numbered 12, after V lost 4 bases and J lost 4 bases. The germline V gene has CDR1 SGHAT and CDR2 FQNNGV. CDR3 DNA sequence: TGTGCCAGCAGCTCACCCCGGGACAGGCGAATTTACGAGCAGTACGTC. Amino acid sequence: CASSSPRDRRIYEQYV.

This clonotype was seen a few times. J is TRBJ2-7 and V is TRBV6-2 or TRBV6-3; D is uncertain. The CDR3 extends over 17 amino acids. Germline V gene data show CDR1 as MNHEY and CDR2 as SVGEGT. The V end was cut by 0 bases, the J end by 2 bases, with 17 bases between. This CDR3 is CASSYSAADPTPYEQYF. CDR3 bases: TGTGCCAGCAGTTACTCCGCCGCGGACCCAACCCCCTACGAGCAGTACTTC.

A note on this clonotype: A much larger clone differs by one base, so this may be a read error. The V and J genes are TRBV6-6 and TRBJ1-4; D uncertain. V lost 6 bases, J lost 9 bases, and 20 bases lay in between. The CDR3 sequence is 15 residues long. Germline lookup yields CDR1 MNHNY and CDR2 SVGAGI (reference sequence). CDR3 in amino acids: CASRSNSLVNKKLFF. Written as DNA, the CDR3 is TGTGCCAGCAGAAGCAACAGCTTAGTAAATAAAAAACTGTTTTTT.

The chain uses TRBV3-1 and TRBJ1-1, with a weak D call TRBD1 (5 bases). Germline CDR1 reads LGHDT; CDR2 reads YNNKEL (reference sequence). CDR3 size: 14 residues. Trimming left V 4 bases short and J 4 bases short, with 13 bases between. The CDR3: CASSLGGVTTEAFF. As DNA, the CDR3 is TGTGCCAGCAGCCTGGGAGGGGTAACCACTGAAGCTTTCTTT.

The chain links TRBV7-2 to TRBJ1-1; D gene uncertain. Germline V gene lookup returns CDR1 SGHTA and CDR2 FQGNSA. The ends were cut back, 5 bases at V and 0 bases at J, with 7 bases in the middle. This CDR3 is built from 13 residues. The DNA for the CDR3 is TGTGCCAGCAGCCCCGACATGAACACTGAAGCTTTCTTT. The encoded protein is CASSPDMNTEAFF. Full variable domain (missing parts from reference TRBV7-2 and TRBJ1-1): GAGVSQSPSNKVTEKGKDVELRCDPISGHTALYWYRQSLGQGLEFLIYFQGNSAPDKSGLPSDRFSAERTGGSVSTLTIQRTQQEDSAVYLCASSPDMNTEAFFGQGTRLTVV.